This is a list of T cell receptor beta chains from one sample in a study of shared clonotypes between healthy human individuals. Data came from immunoSEQ multiplex PCR; TCRdb stores just in-frame clones and leaves some out. The sample lists around 2.5 million clones, 93% occurring once. The sequenced sample was naive CD4+ T cells from PBMCs. The origin of the receptors is a man in his late teens or twenties in good health. Some clones in this sample may be carry-over from other donors' samples. Each CDR3 is given with its conserved first and last residue. Fields, in order: J gene, D gene, V gene, clone size, CDR3 protein, CDR3 DNA. The D gene is left open where the match is weak. Rows may omit the clone size; those that give it use once, few, many or a size class.

>TRBJ2-3|TRBD2|TRBV10-3|-
CAISGREGPDTQYF
TGTGCCATCAGTGGGCGGGAGGGCCCCGATACGCAGTATTTT
>TRBJ1-3|-|TRBV7-9|-
CASTTAKGSGNTIYF
TGTGCCAGCACCACCGCTAAGGGTTCTGGAAACACCATATATTTT
>TRBJ2-6|-|TRBV7-3|-
CASSPQFGRSGANVLTF
TGTGCCAGCAGCCCCCAGTTTGGGCGCTCTGGGGCCAACGTCCTGACTTTC
>TRBJ1-4|TRBD1|TRBV28|-
CASSEGGTGPRELFF
TGTGCCAGCAGTGAGGGCGGGACAGGCCCTCGGGAACTGTTTTTT
>TRBJ1-3|-|TRBV18|-
CASSPEQGSGNTIYF
TGTGCCAGCTCACCAGAACAGGGATCTGGAAACACCATATATTTT
>TRBJ1-5|-|TRBV4-3|-
CASSQGFSGGLKIPSNQPQHF
TGCGCCAGCAGCCAAGGCTTTTCGGGAGGTCTTAAGATTCCAAGCAATCAGCCCCAGCATTTT
>TRBJ1-2|-|TRBV28|-
CAALGGTVPNYGYTF
TGTGCCGCCCTGGGAGGGACGGTCCCGAACTATGGCTACACCTTC
>TRBJ2-7|-|TRBV5-5|-
CASSPKSQGGEQYF
TGTGCCAGCAGCCCCAAGAGCCAGGGCGGCGAGCAGTACTTC
>TRBJ1-5|-|TRBV28|-
CASSPGGGVQPQHF
TGTGCCAGCAGCCCCGGAGGCGGGGTTCAGCCCCAGCATTTT
>TRBJ2-7|-|TRBV28|-
CASSLGGSYSYEQYF
TGTGCCAGCAGTTTGGGGGGCAGCTACTCCTACGAGCAGTACTTC
>TRBJ1-2|-|TRBV9|-
CASSVGRGLGGYTF
TGTGCCAGCAGCGTAGGAAGGGGTTTGGGTGGCTACACCTTC
>TRBJ2-1|-|TRBV6-5|-
CASRSIQFDRAEQFF
TGTGCCAGCAGATCAATTCAATTCGACAGAGCTGAGCAGTTCTTC
>TRBJ1-2|TRBD1|TRBV27|-
CASSFWGQGNNYGYTF
TGTGCCAGCAGTTTCTGGGGACAGGGCAATAACTATGGCTACACCTTC
>TRBJ2-1|TRBD1|TRBV19|-
CASSRGRQGAGNEQFF
TGTGCCAGTAGTAGGGGACGGCAGGGGGCGGGTAATGAGCAGTTCTTC
>TRBJ2-2|TRBD1|TRBV28|-
CASSSGGASTGELFF
TGTGCCAGCAGCTCAGGGGGCGCGAGCACCGGGGAGCTGTTTTTT
>TRBJ1-1|TRBD1|TRBV4-2|once
CASSQTGGNTEAFF
TGTGCCAGCAGCCAAACAGGGGGGAACACTGAAGCTTTCTTT
>TRBJ1-2|-|TRBV28|once
CASSVELGYTF
TGTGCCAGCAGTGTCGAGCTTGGCTACACCTTC
>TRBJ2-3|-|TRBV28|-
CASSARVMGKDTQYF
TGTGCCAGCAGTGCCCGTGTAATGGGGAAGGATACGCAGTATTTT
>TRBJ2-3|-|TRBV10-3|-
CAIRTEGLDTQYF
TGTGCCATCAGGACAGAGGGATTAGATACGCAGTATTTT
>TRBJ2-7|-|TRBV14|-
CASSQVEWDTPYEQYF
TGTGCCAGCAGCCAAGTTGAATGGGACACCCCCTACGAGCAGTACTTC
>TRBJ2-3|-|TRBV28|-
CASSSARSPRDTQYF
TGTGCCAGCAGTTCCGCCCGCAGTCCGAGGGATACGCAGTATTTT
>TRBJ2-7|-|TRBV28|-
CASRRVGEQYF
TGTGCCAGCAGGAGGGTGGGGGAGCAGTACTTC
>TRBJ1-3|-|TRBV28|-
CASSTRAVGGNTIYF
TGTGCCAGCAGTACTCGTGCGGTGGGGGGGAACACCATATATTTT
>TRBJ2-1|TRBD2|TRBV6-6|-
CASKTKSGRAGNEQFF
TGTGCCAGCAAAACCAAAAGCGGGAGGGCCGGGAATGAGCAGTTCTTC
>TRBJ2-7|TRBD2|TRBV7-2|-
CASSPHGVGTSGRQYF
TGTGCCAGCAGCCCCCACGGGGTGGGGACTAGCGGGAGACAGTACTTC
>TRBJ2-5|TRBD2|TRBV7-9|-
CASRTSVGGAETQYF
TGTGCCAGCAGAACCTCGGTGGGAGGGGCGGAGACCCAGTACTTC
>TRBJ1-5|-|TRBV28|-
CASSLISGSGNQPQHF
TGTGCCAGCAGTTTAATAAGTGGGTCAGGCAATCAGCCCCAGCATTTT
>TRBJ1-2|-|TRBV27|once
CASSLSAGDGYTF
TGTGCCAGCAGTTTATCGGCAGGGGATGGCTACACCTTC
>TRBJ2-1|TRBD2|TRBV7-3|-
CASSPRSGNYNEQFF
TGTGCCAGCAGCCCACGGAGCGGGAACTACAATGAGCAGTTCTTC
>TRBJ2-7|-|TRBV11-2|once
CASSLGSSATGEQYF
TGTGCCAGCAGCTTAGGCTCGTCGGCGACCGGCGAGCAGTACTTC
>TRBJ1-1|-|TRBV28|-
CEENTEAFF
TGTGAGGAGAACACTGAAGCTTTCTTT
>TRBJ2-7|TRBD2|TRBV27|-
CASSLRTSGGYEQYF
TGTGCCAGCAGTTTAAGGACTAGCGGGGGTTACGAGCAGTACTTC
>TRBJ1-3|-|TRBV2|-
CASRWGLPGNTIYF
TGTGCCAGCAGGTGGGGACTCCCCGGAAACACCATATATTTT
>TRBJ2-7|-|TRBV5-6|-
CASSLAEWEQYF
TGTGCCAGCAGCTTGGCTGAATGGGAGCAGTACTTC
>TRBJ2-1|TRBD1|TRBV19|-
CASSWGTGDYNEQFF
TGTGCCAGTAGTTGGGGGACAGGGGACTACAATGAGCAGTTCTTC
>TRBJ1-5|-|TRBV19|few
CATGRNGNQPQHF
TGTGCCACTGGGAGAAATGGCAATCAGCCCCAGCATTTT
>TRBJ1-5|-|TRBV28|-
CASSFRFAQPQHF
TGTGCCAGCAGTTTTCGTTTCGCTCAGCCCCAGCATTTT
>TRBJ2-1|TRBD2|TRBV2|-
CASKKGTSGRGYNEQFF
TGTGCCAGCAAGAAGGGGACTAGCGGGAGGGGGTACAATGAGCAGTTCTTC
>TRBJ1-2|TRBD1|TRBV6-6|-
CASSPRTPGGTGYTF
TGTGCCAGCAGTCCCCGAACCCCAGGGGGAACCGGCTACACCTTC
>TRBJ2-3|-|TRBV6-1|-
CASGQQPSGTDTQYF
TGTGCCAGCGGTCAACAACCGAGCGGCACAGATACGCAGTATTTT
>TRBJ1-6|-|TRBV28|-
CASSPSDSRTSPLHF
TGTGCCAGCAGCCCTTCCGACTCCAGGACTTCACCCCTCCACTTT